This TCR beta chain was sequenced for a study of tumor-infiltrating lymphocytes in glioblastoma multiforme. General observations from the study: No surface-marker sorting into functional T cell subtypes was done. Only one glioblastoma patient had TCR and mutation analysis.

This clonotype occurred a few times. Its specificity is unknown. CDR3 length equals 16 residues. CDR1 is DFQATT and CDR2 is SNEGSKA in the germline V gene (reference sequence). Trimming at V came to 3 bases and at J to 9 bases, leaving 12 bases not matched to a gene. Multiple V-beta primers and a C-beta primer amplified TCRB from RNA. Input was about 450 ng total RNA, reverse-transcribed with a C-beta primer. Each CDR3 protein gets one entry after TCRdb re-called the multiplex PCR reads with MiXCR. The sample holds about 15,000 distinct CDR3 sequences, over 65% seen once. Material for sequencing was brain tumor tissue. The chain has TRBV20-1 and TRBJ2-1, with 12 bases aligning to TRBD2. The origin of this receptor is a male donor with glioblastoma. This CDR3 is CSASRPGLAGTSEQFF. The CDR3 coding sequence is TGCAGTGCTAGTCGACCGGGACTAGCGGGCACGAGTGAGCAGTTCTTC.